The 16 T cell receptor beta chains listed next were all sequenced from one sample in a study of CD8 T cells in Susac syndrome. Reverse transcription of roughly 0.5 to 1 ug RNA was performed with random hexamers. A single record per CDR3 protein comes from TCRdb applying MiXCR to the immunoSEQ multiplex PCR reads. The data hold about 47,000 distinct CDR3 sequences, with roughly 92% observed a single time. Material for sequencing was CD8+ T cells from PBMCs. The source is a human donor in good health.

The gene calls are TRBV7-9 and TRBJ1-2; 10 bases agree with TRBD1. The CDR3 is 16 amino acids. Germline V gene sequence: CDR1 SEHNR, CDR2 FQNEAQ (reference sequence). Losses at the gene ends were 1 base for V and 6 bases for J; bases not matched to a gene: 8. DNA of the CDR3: TGTGCCAGCAGCTTAGGGTCTGCAGGGACAGGGGATGGCTACACCTTC. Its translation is CASSLGSAGTGDGYTF.

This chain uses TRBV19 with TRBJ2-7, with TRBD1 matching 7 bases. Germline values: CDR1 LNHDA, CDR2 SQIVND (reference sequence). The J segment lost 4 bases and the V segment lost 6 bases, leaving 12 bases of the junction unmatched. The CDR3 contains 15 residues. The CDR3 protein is CASSPGTGVYYEQYF. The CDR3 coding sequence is TGTGCCAGTAGCCCGGGAACAGGGGTTTATTACGAGCAGTACTTC.

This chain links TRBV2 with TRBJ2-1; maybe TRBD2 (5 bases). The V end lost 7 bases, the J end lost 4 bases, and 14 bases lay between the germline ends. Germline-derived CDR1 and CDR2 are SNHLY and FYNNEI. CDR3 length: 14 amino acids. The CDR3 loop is CASNPPEGYNEQFF. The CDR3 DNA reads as TGTGCCAGCAACCCCCCTGAGGGTTACAATGAGCAGTTCTTC.

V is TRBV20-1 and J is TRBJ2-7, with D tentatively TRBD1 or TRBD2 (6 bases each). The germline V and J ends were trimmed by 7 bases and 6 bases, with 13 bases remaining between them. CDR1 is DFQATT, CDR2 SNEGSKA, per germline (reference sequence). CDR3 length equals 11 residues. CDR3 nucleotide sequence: TGCAGTGTCCTAAAGGGGGGCGAGCAGTACTTC. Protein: CSVLKGGEQYF.

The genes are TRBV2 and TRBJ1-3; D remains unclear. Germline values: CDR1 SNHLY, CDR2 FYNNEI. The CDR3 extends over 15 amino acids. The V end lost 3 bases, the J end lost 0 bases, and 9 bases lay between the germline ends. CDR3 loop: CASSDVGNSGNTIYF. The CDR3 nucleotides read TGTGCCAGCAGTGATGTGGGGAACTCTGGAAACACCATATATTTT.

CDR3 DNA sequence: TGCGCCAGCAGCCAAGATAGGAGGTCTATGTGGGAGCTGTTTTTT. Its protein is CASSQDRRSMWELFF. V and J are TRBV4-1 and TRBJ2-2, with D possibly being TRBD2 (5 bases). This CDR3 contains 15 residues. CDR1 MGHRA and CDR2 YSYEKL come from the germline V gene. The V and J ends lost 0 bases and 9 bases respectively, with 14 bases between them.

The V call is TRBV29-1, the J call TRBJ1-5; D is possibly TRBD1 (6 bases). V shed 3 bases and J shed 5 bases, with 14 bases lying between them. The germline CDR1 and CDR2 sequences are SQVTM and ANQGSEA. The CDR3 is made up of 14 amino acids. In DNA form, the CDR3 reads TGCAGCGTTGATACAGGGCAGGCTGATCAGCCCCAGCATTTT. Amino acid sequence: CSVDTGQADQPQHF.

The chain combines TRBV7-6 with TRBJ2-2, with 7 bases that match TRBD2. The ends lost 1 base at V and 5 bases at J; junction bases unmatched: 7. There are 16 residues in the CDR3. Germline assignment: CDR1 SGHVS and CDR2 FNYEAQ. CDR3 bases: TGTGCCAGCAGCTTAGAGGGCGGGGGACCAACCGGGGAGCTGTTTTTT. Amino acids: CASSLEGGGPTGELFF.

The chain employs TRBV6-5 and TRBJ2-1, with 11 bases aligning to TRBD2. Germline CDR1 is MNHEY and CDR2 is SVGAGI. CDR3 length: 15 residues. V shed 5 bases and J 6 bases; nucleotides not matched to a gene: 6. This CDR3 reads CASSLLAGVSNEQFF. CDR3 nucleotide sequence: TGTGCCAGCAGTCTACTAGCGGGAGTTTCCAATGAGCAGTTCTTC.

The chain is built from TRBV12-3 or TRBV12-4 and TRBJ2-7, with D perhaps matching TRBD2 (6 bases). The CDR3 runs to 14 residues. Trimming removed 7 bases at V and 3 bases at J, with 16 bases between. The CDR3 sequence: CASTSGVAGYEQYF. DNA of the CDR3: TGTGCCAGCACCTCGGGGGTGGCTGGCTACGAGCAGTACTTC.

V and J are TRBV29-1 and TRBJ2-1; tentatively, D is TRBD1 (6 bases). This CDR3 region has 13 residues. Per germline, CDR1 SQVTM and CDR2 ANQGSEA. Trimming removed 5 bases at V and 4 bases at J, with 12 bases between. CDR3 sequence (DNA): TGCAGCGTTCCTGGGACACGTTACAATGAGCAGTTCTTC. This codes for CSVPGTRYNEQFF.

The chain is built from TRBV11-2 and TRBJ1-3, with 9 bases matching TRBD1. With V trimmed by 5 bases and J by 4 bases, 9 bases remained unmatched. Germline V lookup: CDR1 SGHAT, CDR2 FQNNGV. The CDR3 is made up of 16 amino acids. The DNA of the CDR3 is TGTGCCAGCAGCCTAAGTACAGGGGGCTACGGAAACACCATATATTTT. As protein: CASSLSTGGYGNTIYF.

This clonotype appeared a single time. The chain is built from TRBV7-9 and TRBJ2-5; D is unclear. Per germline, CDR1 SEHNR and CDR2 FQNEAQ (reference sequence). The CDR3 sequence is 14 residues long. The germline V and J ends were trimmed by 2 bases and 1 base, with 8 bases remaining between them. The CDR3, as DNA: TGTGCCAGCAGCTTATCGGGCAGCCAAGAGACCCAGTACTTC. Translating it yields CASSLSGSQETQYF.

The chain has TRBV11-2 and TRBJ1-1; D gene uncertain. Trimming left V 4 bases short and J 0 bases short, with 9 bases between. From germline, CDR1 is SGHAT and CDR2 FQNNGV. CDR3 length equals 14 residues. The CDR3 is CASSSLLLNTEAFF. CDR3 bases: TGTGCCAGCAGCTCTCTTCTTTTGAACACTGAAGCTTTCTTT.

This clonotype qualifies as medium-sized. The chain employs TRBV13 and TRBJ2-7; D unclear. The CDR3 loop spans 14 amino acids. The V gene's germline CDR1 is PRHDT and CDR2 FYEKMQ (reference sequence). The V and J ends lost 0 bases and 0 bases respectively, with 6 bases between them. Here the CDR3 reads CASSLGRSSYEQYF. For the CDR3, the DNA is TGTGCCAGCAGCTTAGGGCGGAGCTCCTACGAGCAGTACTTC.

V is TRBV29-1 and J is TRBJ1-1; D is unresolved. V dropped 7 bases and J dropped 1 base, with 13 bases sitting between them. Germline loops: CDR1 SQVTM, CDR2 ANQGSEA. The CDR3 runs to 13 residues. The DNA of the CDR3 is TGCAGCGCTAGTGGTACACCGAACACTGAAGCTTTCTTT. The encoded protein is CSASGTPNTEAFF.